This TCR beta chain appears in the sequencing data of a study of blood T cell repertoires in COVID-19. Turning to the study itself: PBMCs, B-cell-depleted T cells, or T cells provided the cDNA or gDNA that made up the material.

The participants were between about 18 and 89 years old and came from fewer than 25 US areas. No more than 2 weeks before study entry, exposed participants had met a case of COVID-19. Methods used by the authors: Amplifying reference gene primers gave estimates of nucleated cell counts. Produced via immunoSEQ multiplex PCR; TCRdb's table is partial and in-frame only. The DNA gave D and trimming, while V, J and clone size come from that table. The repertoire has more than 350,000 clones, approximately 90% of them found once; the top ten carry 1.2% to 1.5%. This clone was seen ten or more times. The TCR was taken from a woman aged 18-29 years who had been exposed to COVID-19. Sequencing input: PBMCs or T cells enriched from blood (not recorded which).

CDR3 DNA sequence: TGTGCCAGCAGCCAAGCCTCTTACGAGCAGTACTTC. This sequence encodes CASSQASYEQYF. The V gene is TRBV14, the J gene TRBJ2-7; D uncertain. This CDR3 is 12 amino acids long. Germline V CDR1 and CDR2: SGHDN, FVKESK. V lost 1 base and J lost 4, with 5 bases in between.